This is a list of T cell receptor beta chains from one sample in a study of blood T cell repertoires in COVID-19. Libraries were prepared by immunoSEQ multiplex PCR; TCRdb keeps only in-frame clonotypes and omits some of them. The sample includes over 45,000 clones, about 89% of them seen just once. The sequenced sample consisted of peripheral blood. Receptors originate from a woman aged 55-70 years with active COVID-19. CDR3s include the opening cysteine and the closing phenylalanine or tryptophan. A D gene is named only where the DNA matches it firmly. Size tells how often a clone was seen (once, few, many) or the class of an expanded clone, and some rows leave it out.

d_call: TRBD1; v_call: TRBV7-9; clone_size: once; j_call: TRBJ2-7; cdr3_aa: CASSYGTDSYEQYF; cdr3_nt: TGTGCCAGCAGCTACGGGACAGACTCCTACGAGCAGTACTTC
d_call: .; v_call: TRBV5-1; clone_size: once; j_call: TRBJ2-1; cdr3_aa: CASSLRGSYNEQFF; cdr3_nt: TGCGCCAGCAGCTTGCGGGGGTCCTACAATGAGCAGTTCTTC
d_call: TRBD1; v_call: TRBV7-9; clone_size: .; j_call: TRBJ1-4; cdr3_aa: CASSLAEGAWEKLFF; cdr3_nt: TGTGCCAGCAGCTTAGCGGAGGGGGCATGGGAAAAACTGTTTTTT
d_call: TRBD2; v_call: TRBV7-2; clone_size: .; j_call: TRBJ2-7; cdr3_aa: CASSPGTTPYEQYF; cdr3_nt: TGTGCCAGCAGCCCCGGGACTACCCCCTACGAGCAGTACTTC
d_call: .; v_call: TRBV5-1; clone_size: .; j_call: TRBJ1-4; cdr3_aa: CASSLGAANEKLFF; cdr3_nt: TGCGCCAGCAGCTTGGGGGCTGCTAATGAAAAACTGTTTTTT
d_call: TRBD1; v_call: TRBV11-2; clone_size: .; j_call: TRBJ2-4; cdr3_aa: CASSWTGGENIQYF; cdr3_nt: TGTGCCAGCAGCTGGACAGGGGGCGAGAACATTCAGTACTTC
d_call: TRBD2; v_call: TRBV30; clone_size: .; j_call: TRBJ2-3; cdr3_aa: CAWNGGSTDTQYF; cdr3_nt: TGTGCCTGGAACGGGGGGAGCACAGATACGCAGTATTTT
d_call: TRBD1; v_call: TRBV7-6; clone_size: .; j_call: TRBJ1-5; cdr3_aa: CASSLRGGFGNQPQHF; cdr3_nt: TGTGCCAGCAGTTTACGAGGGGGCTTTGGCAATCAGCCCCAGCATTTT
d_call: .; v_call: TRBV15; clone_size: .; j_call: TRBJ1-2; cdr3_aa: CATSRGSWELGYTF; cdr3_nt: TGTGCCACCAGCCGTGGATCTTGGGAGTTGGGCTACACCTTC
d_call: .; v_call: TRBV4-1; clone_size: few; j_call: TRBJ1-6; cdr3_aa: CASSQPTLRGSPLHF; cdr3_nt: TGCGCCAGCAGCCAACCGACCCTTAGGGGATCACCCCTCCACTTT
d_call: .; v_call: TRBV6-6; clone_size: .; j_call: TRBJ1-1; cdr3_aa: CASSTGPNTEAFF; cdr3_nt: TGTGCCAGCAGTACAGGGCCGAACACTGAAGCTTTCTTT
d_call: TRBD2; v_call: TRBV4-2; clone_size: .; j_call: TRBJ2-1; cdr3_aa: CASSQAPTSGGAYNEQFF; cdr3_nt: TGTGCCAGCAGCCAAGCCCCCACTAGCGGGGGGGCCTACAATGAGCAGTTCTTC
d_call: .; v_call: TRBV2; clone_size: .; j_call: TRBJ1-2; cdr3_aa: CASSQPDTNYGYTF; cdr3_nt: TGTGCCAGCAGTCAGCCAGACACTAACTATGGCTACACCTTC
d_call: .; v_call: TRBV9; clone_size: .; j_call: TRBJ2-5; cdr3_aa: CASSPEFETQYF; cdr3_nt: TGTGCCAGCAGCCCCGAGTTTGAGACCCAGTACTTC
d_call: TRBD1; v_call: TRBV7-3; clone_size: .; j_call: TRBJ2-3; cdr3_aa: CASRPGQGRNTQYF; cdr3_nt: TGTGCCAGCAGACCCGGACAGGGGCGGAATACGCAGTATTTT
d_call: TRBD1; v_call: TRBV18; clone_size: .; j_call: TRBJ1-2; cdr3_aa: CASSPPVDRNYGYTF; cdr3_nt: TGTGCCAGCTCACCACCGGTGGACAGGAACTATGGCTACACCTTC
d_call: .; v_call: TRBV3-1/TRBV3-2; clone_size: .; j_call: TRBJ1-1; cdr3_aa: CASTPVGGDTEAFF; cdr3_nt: TGTGCCAGCACCCCAGTGGGGGGAGACACTGAAGCTTTCTTT
d_call: .; v_call: TRBV4-1; clone_size: .; j_call: TRBJ2-1; cdr3_aa: CASSPGDSYNEQFF; cdr3_nt: TGCGCCAGCAGCCCGGGGGACAGTTACAATGAGCAGTTCTTC
d_call: .; v_call: TRBV6-5; clone_size: .; j_call: TRBJ2-5; cdr3_aa: CASSPPPETQYF; cdr3_nt: TGTGCCAGCAGCCCCCCCCCGGAGACCCAGTACTTC
d_call: .; v_call: TRBV11-2; clone_size: .; j_call: TRBJ2-1; cdr3_aa: CASSLERQPSYNEQFF; cdr3_nt: TGTGCCAGCAGCTTAGAAAGACAGCCCTCCTACAATGAGCAGTTCTTC
d_call: .; v_call: TRBV5-1; clone_size: .; j_call: TRBJ2-2; cdr3_aa: CASRQDLVYTGELFF; cdr3_nt: TGCGCCAGCAGACAGGATCTGGTTTACACCGGGGAGCTGTTTTTT
d_call: .; v_call: TRBV20-1; clone_size: .; j_call: TRBJ2-1; cdr3_aa: CSASRAGILSYNEQFF; cdr3_nt: TGCAGTGCTAGTAGGGCGGGCATCCTCTCCTACAATGAGCAGTTCTTC
d_call: TRBD2; v_call: TRBV3-1/TRBV3-2; clone_size: .; j_call: TRBJ2-7; cdr3_aa: CASFGGGAYEQYF; cdr3_nt: TGTGCCAGCTTCGGCGGGGGGGCATACGAGCAGTACTTC
d_call: .; v_call: TRBV6-1; clone_size: .; j_call: TRBJ1-2; cdr3_aa: CASSELSGPPGYTF; cdr3_nt: TGTGCCAGCAGTGAATTAAGCGGGCCCCCTGGCTACACCTTC
d_call: TRBD1; v_call: TRBV6-5; clone_size: .; j_call: TRBJ2-2; cdr3_aa: CASSYPGGVGTGELFF; cdr3_nt: TGTGCCAGCAGTTACCCAGGGGGCGTGGGGACCGGGGAGCTGTTTTTT
d_call: TRBD1; v_call: TRBV19; clone_size: .; j_call: TRBJ2-2; cdr3_aa: CATTGTGNVGELFF; cdr3_nt: TGTGCCACCACCGGGACAGGGAACGTCGGGGAGCTGTTTTTT
d_call: TRBD1; v_call: TRBV7-9; clone_size: .; j_call: TRBJ2-1; cdr3_aa: CAAELKGAQFF; cdr3_nt: TGTGCCGCCGAATTGAAGGGGGCGCAGTTCTTC
d_call: TRBD1; v_call: TRBV19; clone_size: .; j_call: TRBJ2-3; cdr3_aa: CASSQSLRDRGTDTQYF; cdr3_nt: TGTGCCAGTAGCCAATCCCTCCGGGACAGGGGCACAGATACGCAGTATTTT
d_call: .; v_call: TRBV7-8; clone_size: .; j_call: TRBJ1-5; cdr3_aa: CASSLLITTNQPQHF; cdr3_nt: TGTGCCAGCAGCTTATTAATAACGACTAATCAGCCCCAGCATTTT
d_call: .; v_call: TRBV4-1; clone_size: .; j_call: TRBJ1-5; cdr3_aa: CASSQPTGSNQPQHF; cdr3_nt: TGCGCCAGCAGCCAACCAACAGGGAGCAATCAGCCCCAGCATTTT
d_call: TRBD2; v_call: TRBV18; clone_size: .; j_call: TRBJ2-3; cdr3_aa: CASSPNPTSGGSDTQYF; cdr3_nt: TGTGCCAGCTCACCGAACCCTACTAGCGGGGGGTCGGATACGCAGTATTTT
d_call: .; v_call: TRBV3-1/TRBV3-2; clone_size: .; j_call: TRBJ1-2; cdr3_aa: CASSLGQNYGYTF; cdr3_nt: TGTGCCAGCAGCCTCGGACAGAACTATGGCTACACCTTC
d_call: .; v_call: TRBV7-8; clone_size: once; j_call: TRBJ1-1; cdr3_aa: CASSFGGSGSEAFF; cdr3_nt: TGTGCCAGCAGCTTCGGAGGGAGCGGCTCTGAAGCTTTCTTT
d_call: .; v_call: TRBV5-6; clone_size: .; j_call: TRBJ1-2; cdr3_aa: CASSLGQAQVYYGYTF; cdr3_nt: TGTGCCAGCAGCTTAGGTCAGGCCCAGGTATATTATGGCTACACCTTC
d_call: .; v_call: TRBV6-1; clone_size: once; j_call: TRBJ1-5; cdr3_aa: CASSDRRSNQPQHF; cdr3_nt: TGTGCCAGCAGTGACAGAAGAAGCAATCAGCCCCAGCATTTT
d_call: TRBD1; v_call: TRBV3-1/TRBV3-2; clone_size: .; j_call: TRBJ1-2; cdr3_aa: CASSHRDRVGGYTF; cdr3_nt: TGTGCCAGCAGCCACCGGGACAGGGTGGGTGGCTACACCTTC
d_call: .; v_call: TRBV6-4; clone_size: .; j_call: TRBJ2-3; cdr3_aa: CASSATTGHTQYF; cdr3_nt: TGTGCCAGCAGTGCCACCACAGGGCATACGCAGTATTTT
d_call: TRBD2; v_call: TRBV5-1; clone_size: .; j_call: TRBJ2-7; cdr3_aa: CASSLTSGVGGEQYF; cdr3_nt: TGCGCCAGCAGCCTCACTAGCGGGGTAGGTGGTGAGCAGTACTTC
d_call: .; v_call: TRBV19; clone_size: .; j_call: TRBJ2-1; cdr3_aa: CASRTWGGGYNEQFF; cdr3_nt: TGTGCCAGTAGGACCTGGGGGGGCGGCTACAATGAGCAGTTCTTC
d_call: .; v_call: TRBV5-1; clone_size: .; j_call: TRBJ2-7; cdr3_aa: CASRVELLFEQYF; cdr3_nt: TGCGCCAGCAGAGTAGAGCTCCTCTTCGAGCAGTACTTC
d_call: TRBD1; v_call: TRBV13; clone_size: .; j_call: TRBJ1-6; cdr3_aa: CASSLDPAGQGRAPLHF; cdr3_nt: TGTGCCAGCAGCTTAGACCCGGCGGGACAGGGTAGGGCACCCCTCCACTTT
d_call: .; v_call: TRBV7-2; clone_size: .; j_call: TRBJ2-1; cdr3_aa: CASSPDTFHNEQFF; cdr3_nt: TGTGCCAGCAGCCCCGACACCTTCCACAATGAGCAGTTCTTC
d_call: .; v_call: TRBV30; clone_size: once; j_call: TRBJ1-3; cdr3_aa: CASGQPNGNTIYF; cdr3_nt: TGTGCCAGCGGACAGCCCAATGGAAACACCATATATTTT
d_call: TRBD1; v_call: TRBV5-6; clone_size: .; j_call: TRBJ2-7; cdr3_aa: CASSSGQVTYEQYF; cdr3_nt: TGTGCCAGCAGCTCCGGACAGGTCACCTACGAGCAGTACTTC
d_call: TRBD1; v_call: TRBV5-6; clone_size: .; j_call: TRBJ1-2; cdr3_aa: CASTWDRGSGRYGYTF; cdr3_nt: TGTGCCAGCACCTGGGACAGGGGGTCCGGTCGCTATGGCTACACCTTC
d_call: TRBD1; v_call: TRBV6-1; clone_size: .; j_call: TRBJ2-6; cdr3_aa: CASSDGDRGFTGANVLTF; cdr3_nt: TGTGCCAGCAGTGATGGGGACAGGGGTTTTACTGGGGCCAACGTCCTGACTTTC